These T cell receptor beta chains were read from a single sample in a study of cytomegalovirus exposure and HLA in healthy donors. Profiled with immunoSEQ multiplex PCR; TCRdb holds only in-frame clones, not every one. The sample holds some 180,000 clones, about 80% seen once. Material for sequencing was PBMCs. All receptors come from a man in his forties or fifties in good health and CMV-seropositive. Each CDR3 is given with its conserved first and last residue. The D gene is left open where the match is weak. Some rows have no size entry. The others give once, few or many, or a class for an expanded clone.

>-|TRBJ2-7|TRBV7-8|TRBD2
CASSVIAGGQDEQYF
TGTGCCAGCAGCGTGATAGCGGGAGGGCAGGACGAGCAGTACTTC
>-|TRBJ2-7|TRBV5-1|-
CASSQGRRSGYEQYF
TGCGCCAGCAGCCAGGGGCGCCGGTCGGGCTACGAGCAGTACTTC
>few|TRBJ2-3|TRBV11-2|-
CASSLSGTRIDTQYF
TGTGCCAGCAGCTTGTCCGGGACTCGCATCGATACGCAGTATTTT
>-|TRBJ2-7|TRBV28|-
CASSYPDTSYEQYF
TGTGCCAGCAGTTATCCGGACACATCCTACGAGCAGTACTTC
>once|TRBJ2-1|TRBV29-1|TRBD2
CSVAGLAGVGSYNEQFF
TGCAGCGTTGCCGGACTAGCGGGAGTTGGGTCGTACAATGAGCAGTTCTTC
>-|TRBJ2-5|TRBV7-9|-
CATQGRSETQYF
TGTGCCACCCAAGGCAGGTCAGAGACCCAGTACTTC
>-|TRBJ1-2|TRBV21-1|-
CASSTPLPGSGQGSLNYGYTF
TGTGCCAGCAGCACACCCCTCCCCGGATCGGGACAGGGGAGTTTGAACTATGGCTACACCTTC
>-|TRBJ2-5|TRBV6-5|TRBD1
CASSRTGGFETQYF
TGTGCCAGCAGCAGGACAGGGGGATTTGAGACCCAGTACTTC
>-|TRBJ2-7|TRBV27|TRBD2
CASSFGGGRYEQYF
TGTGCCAGCAGTTTCGGCGGGGGGCGCTACGAGCAGTACTTC
>once|TRBJ1-4|TRBV4-2|-
CASSSTAGGNEKLFF
TGTGCCAGCAGCTCCACGGCGGGTGGGAATGAAAAACTGTTTTTT
>-|TRBJ1-2|TRBV4-3|TRBD1
CASSQDLLSRQGIYYGYTF
TGCGCCAGCAGCCAAGATCTTTTGAGTCGACAGGGGATTTACTATGGCTACACCTTC
>-|TRBJ1-1|TRBV15|-
CATSPGYTEAFF
TGTGCCACCAGCCCAGGGTACACTGAAGCTTTCTTT
>few|TRBJ2-7|TRBV12-1|-
CASSFVWGGSYEQYF
TGTGCCAGCAGCTTTGTTTGGGGGGGCTCCTACGAGCAGTACTTC
>-|TRBJ1-5|TRBV6-1|-
CASSELAPKGNQPQHF
TGTGCCAGCAGTGAATTGGCTCCCAAAGGCAATCAGCCCCAGCATTTT
>-|TRBJ1-2|TRBV19|-
CASRRDVNYGYTF
TGTGCCAGTAGGCGGGATGTGAACTATGGCTACACCTTC
>-|TRBJ1-6|TRBV18|-
CASSPPGLGYNSPLHF
TGTGCCAGCTCACCACCGGGGCTAGGCTATAATTCACCCCTCCACTTT
>-|TRBJ2-1|TRBV5-4|TRBD1
CASSSGTVNEQFF
TGTGCCAGCAGCTCCGGGACAGTCAATGAGCAGTTCTTC